This T cell receptor (beta chain) emerged from a study of type 1 and type 2 diabetes patients. Study details: Samples came from type 1 diabetic, type 2 diabetic or nondiabetic people, recruited in China. Across the study, 15 million to 20 million paired-end reads were produced.

This clonotype was observed a few times. What it binds is unknown. PCR was run on genomic DNA. The TCR beta CDR3 region was amplified using 30 forward and 13 reverse primers. Each CDR3 protein is one row after TCRdb ran MiXCR on the multiplex PCR reads. The data contain more than 250,000 distinct CDR3 sequences, roughly 50% of them singletons. Study-wide results and limits: Between type 2 diabetes and control samples, V and J usage averaged about 0.97 correlation.

The CDR3 sequence is 12 residues long. Deletions cut 7 bases from V and 0 bases from J, with 6 bases between. The germline gives CDR1 SGHTA, CDR2 FQGNSA. Sequenced material: peripheral blood mononuclear cells (PBMCs). This sequence was found in a man between 18 and 35 years old with type 2 diabetes. The chain is built from TRBV7-2 and TRBJ1-1; D unclear. CDR3 DNA: TGTGCCAGCACCGAAGTGAACACTGAAGCTTTCTTT. Residues: CASTEVNTEAFF.